The rows below give T cell receptor beta chains drawn from one sample of a study of blood T cell repertoires in COVID-19. Repertoires were generated with immunoSEQ multiplex PCR, while TCRdb's copy carries only in-frame clones and drops some. The sample contains around 130,000 clones, 86% of which appear only once. The sequenced sample consisted of peripheral blood. These receptors all stem from a man aged 40-55 years with acute or convalescent COVID-19. The CDR3 runs from the conserved cysteine through the conserved F or W. A D gene is named only where the DNA matches it firmly. Some rows mark clone size as missing; the rest say once, few, many or name a class of expanded clone.

V gene	clone size	J gene	D gene	CDR3 DNA	CDR3 protein
TRBV29-1	.	TRBJ2-7	.	TGCACCCCCGGGGGAGGAAAGCAGTACTTC	CTPGGGKQYF
TRBV3-1/TRBV3-2	once	TRBJ2-5	.	TGTGCCAGCAGCCAAGACAGTTTCGCTGAGACCCAGTACTTC	CASSQDSFAETQYF
TRBV29-1	.	TRBJ2-7	TRBD1	TGCAGCGTTGTACTAGGGACAGGTACCTACGAGCAGTACTTC	CSVVLGTGTYEQYF
TRBV2	few	TRBJ2-7	.	TGTGCCAGCAGTGCCGGGTCAGCGCAGTACTTC	CASSAGSAQYF
TRBV7-9	.	TRBJ1-2	.	TGTGCCACCACCCCCGGGGGGAGCTATGGCTACACCTTC	CATTPGGSYGYTF
TRBV3-1/TRBV3-2	.	TRBJ2-2	.	TGTGCCAGCAGCCAAAAAGCCGGCTTCCGTGGAGCGCACTCGAACACCGGGGAGCTGTTTTTT	CASSQKAGFRGAHSNTGELFF
TRBV18	once	TRBJ1-2	.	TGTGCCAGCTCACCACCGTTGGTTTCGAGCGGCTACACCTTC	CASSPPLVSSGYTF
TRBV11-3	.	TRBJ1-2	.	TGTGCCAGCAGCTTAGCAAACAGGGTTGGCTACACCTTC	CASSLANRVGYTF
TRBV7-2	.	TRBJ2-5	TRBD1	TGTGCCAGCAGCGTACCGGGACAGGTGACCCAGTACTTC	CASSVPGQVTQYF
TRBV18	.	TRBJ1-2	TRBD1	TGTGCCAGCTCTACGACAGGGGTTAACCTCCACTATGGCTACACCTTC	CASSTTGVNLHYGYTF
TRBV19	.	TRBJ1-4	.	TGTGCCAGTAGTCCGGCGGGTCGGAGGGGAAATGAAAAACTGTTTTTT	CASSPAGRRGNEKLFF
TRBV11-2	.	TRBJ1-3	.	TGTGCCAGCATCAAGCGCGTAGGGAGCTCTGGAAACACCATATATTTT	CASIKRVGSSGNTIYF
TRBV4-1	.	TRBJ2-7	TRBD2	TGCGCCAGCAGTCACCCCCCAGCGGGAGGGTACGAGCAGTACTTC	CASSHPPAGGYEQYF
TRBV12-5	.	TRBJ2-1	TRBD2	TGTGCTAGTGGTCCCCCTTTAGCGGGGGGGCTGAATGAGCAGTTCTTC	CASGPPLAGGLNEQFF
TRBV2	.	TRBJ1-4	TRBD1	TGTGCCAGCAGGGTTGTGACAGGGAATGAAAAACTGTTTTTT	CASRVVTGNEKLFF
TRBV18	once	TRBJ1-1	TRBD1	TGTGCCAGCTCACAGGGGACAGGGGGCACTGAAGCTTTCTTT	CASSQGTGGTEAFF
TRBV19	.	TRBJ2-7	.	TGTGCCAGTAGTATTGGTGGCGGCTCTCGGGAGCAGTACTTC	CASSIGGGSREQYF
TRBV7-9	.	TRBJ1-5	TRBD1	TGTGCCAGCAGCTCGGACAGGCAATTTGATCAGCCCCAGCATTTT	CASSSDRQFDQPQHF
TRBV29-1	.	TRBJ2-7	.	TGCAGCGTTGGGGGGACACCCTACGAGCAGTACTTC	CSVGGTPYEQYF
TRBV19	.	TRBJ1-2	.	TGTGCCAGTAGTAGCTCCGGGAGCCTGGGGGATGGCTACACCTTC	CASSSSGSLGDGYTF
TRBV25-1	.	TRBJ1-2	.	TGTGCCAGCAGTGAAGCATTTGTGGGGAGTGGCTACACCTTC	CASSEAFVGSGYTF
TRBV20-1	.	TRBJ2-1	TRBD1	TGCAGTGCTAGTATTACCGGGACAGGGTCCTACAATGAGCAGTTCTTC	CSASITGTGSYNEQFF
TRBV3-1/TRBV3-2	.	TRBJ1-5	TRBD1	TGTGCCAGCAGCCAAGAACAGGGGATCGGCAATCAGCCCCAGCATTTT	CASSQEQGIGNQPQHF
TRBV5-1	.	TRBJ2-1	TRBD2	TGCGCCAGCAGCTTGGGGGACGGGACTAGATGGAATGAGCAGTTCTTC	CASSLGDGTRWNEQFF
TRBV3-1/TRBV3-2	.	TRBJ2-2	.	TGTGCCGCGGGGTTAATCGGGGAGCTGTTTTTT	CAAGLIGELFF
TRBV5-1	.	TRBJ1-3	TRBD1	TGCGCCAGCAGCTTGGGGGCAGGGGGGCCTGGAAACACCATATATTTT	CASSLGAGGPGNTIYF
TRBV12-3/TRBV12-4	.	TRBJ1-2	.	TGTGCCAGCAGTTTTAATCAGAATTCTGGCTACACCTTC	CASSFNQNSGYTF
TRBV7-9	.	TRBJ1-4	TRBD1	TGTGCCAGCAGCTTAAGGGGGCCTAATGAAAAACTGTTTTTT	CASSLRGPNEKLFF
TRBV25-1	.	TRBJ2-2	TRBD1	TGTGCCAGCAGTGCTACAGGGGGAGCCTCACAATTTCCTATTTCATTT	CASSATGGASQFPISF
TRBV6-5	.	TRBJ2-4	TRBD2	TGTGCCAGCAGTTTGGCCAGCGGGAGGAACATTCAGTACTTC	CASSLASGRNIQYF
TRBV5-8	.	TRBJ1-2	TRBD1	TGTGCCAGCAGCTCGGGACAGACTAACTATGGCTACACCTTC	CASSSGQTNYGYTF
TRBV4-3	once	TRBJ2-7	.	TGCGCCAGCAGCCGCCTTAAAGGGGGAGATGGCTACGAGCAGTACTTC	CASSRLKGGDGYEQYF
TRBV27	.	TRBJ2-2	.	TGTGCCAGCAGTAAGGGGGGGCAATGGGCCGGGGAGCTGTTTTTT	CASSKGGQWAGELFF
TRBV2	.	TRBJ1-5	TRBD1	TGTGCCAGCAAGGGACAGGGGGTAATCGGTCAGCCCCAGCATTTT	CASKGQGVIGQPQHF
TRBV2	few	TRBJ2-5	.	TGTGCCAGCAGTGATCCCTCGCGGGGTCATGAGACCCAGTACTTC	CASSDPSRGHETQYF